This T cell receptor beta chain was documented in a study of response to subunit inactivated influenza vaccine. Study-wide results and caveats: With each seasonal influenza vaccination, the authors suggested, few new T cells are recruited.

TCRdb called the RT-PCR reads again in MiXCR, with one record for every CDR3 protein. There are about 520,000 distinct CDR3 sequences in the sample; about 7.2% occur only once, and under 15% lies in the top ten. The table lists this clonotype with many counts. Antigen unknown. Trimming removed 5 bases at V and 0 bases at J, with 14 bases between. The germline gives CDR1 MDHEN, CDR2 SYDVKM. This CDR3 region has 16 residues. This sequence was found in a man aged 50 to 69 who received an inactivated influenza vaccine. This chain links TRBV28 with TRBJ1-3, with D maybe TRBD1 (5 bases). The sample was PBMCs from blood, taken 23 to 25 months after vaccination. The CDR3 DNA is TGTGCCAGCAGTGCGCCGGGACGGAACTCTGGAAACACCATATATTTT. Encoded protein: CASSAPGRNSGNTIYF. Supplemented by reference TRBV28 and TRBJ1-3, the full variable domain reads DVKVTQSSRYLVKRTGEKVFLECVQDMDHENMFWYRQDPGLGLRLIYFSYDVKMKEKGDIPEGYSVSREKKERFSLILESASTNQTSMYLCASSAPGRNSGNTIYFGEGSWLTVV.